Listed here are 27 T cell receptor beta chains from one sample, sequenced in a study of blood T cell repertoires in COVID-19. Method: immunoSEQ multiplex PCR; TCRdb's copy keeps in-frame clones and lacks some. The data contain about 400,000 clones, roughly 90% of them singletons. Sequencing was carried out using PBMCs or T cells enriched from blood (not recorded which). Receptor source: a woman in her thirties or forties with acute COVID-19.

This clone has just a few counts. The chain couples TRBV27 to TRBJ2-7; TRBD2 is a possible D gene (5 bases). Germline V CDR1 and CDR2: MNHEY, SMNVEV (reference sequence). This CDR3 has 13 amino acids. With 3 bases removed from V and 1 base from J, the gap between germline ends came to 7 bases. CDR3 sequence: CASSFRESYEQYF. For the CDR3, the DNA is TGTGCCAGCAGTTTTAGGGAGTCCTACGAGCAGTACTTC.

The CDR3 bases are TGTGCCAGCAGCTCACAGGGGAGGACTGGAAACACCATATATTTT. This codes for CASSSQGRTGNTIYF. The rearrangement uses TRBV3-1 (or the pseudogene TRBV3-2) and TRBJ1-3; 7 bases match TRBD1. The germline gives CDR1 LGHDT, CDR2 YNNKEL (reference sequence). CDR3 length: 15 amino acids. The ends lost 5 bases at V and 2 bases at J; junction bases unmatched: 6.

CDR3 sequence (DNA): TGTGCCAGCAGCTCAGTAGCGGGATGGACCGGGGAGCTGTTTTTT. Its translation is CASSSVAGWTGELFF. V gene TRBV11-2 combines with J gene TRBJ2-2, with TRBD2 matching 8 bases. The CDR3 has 15 residues. Germline V CDR1 and CDR2: SGHAT, FQNNGV. With V trimmed by 4 bases and J by 5 bases, 6 bases remained unmatched.

This sequence joins TRBV18 and TRBJ1-1; D uncertain. Germline V gene sequence: CDR1 KGHSH, CDR2 LQKENI. V lost 3 bases and J lost 3, with 8 bases in between. The CDR3 length is 13 residues. The CDR3 DNA follows: TGTGCCAGCTCACCGCGGATCGACACTGAAGCTTTCTTT. Translating it yields CASSPRIDTEAFF.

This clone was recorded once. This rearrangement joins TRBV4-2 to TRBJ2-1; 8 nucleotides agree with TRBD2. The CDR3 totals 15 residues. V gave up 3 bases and J gave up 6 bases; unmatched junction bases: 7. Per the germline V gene, CDR1 is LGHNA and CDR2 is YNFKEQ. The CDR3 nucleotides are TGTGCCAGCAGCCAGGTCGGCGGGACTAGCAATGAGCAGTTCTTC. Its translation: CASSQVGGTSNEQFF.

CDR3 residues: CASSPTGGVNEQYF. DNA for the CDR3: TGTGCCAGCTCACCAACAGGGGGCGTGAACGAGCAGTACTTC. The chain couples TRBV18 to TRBJ2-7, with 9 bases lining up with TRBD1. The V and J ends lost 2 bases and 5 bases, in that order; junction bases with no gene match: 4. From germline, CDR1 is KGHSH and CDR2 LQKENI. CDR3 length: 14 amino acids.

The chain couples TRBV13 to TRBJ2-7, with TRBD2 matching over 13 bases. CDR1 and CDR2 from the germline V gene are PRHDT and FYEKMQ (reference sequence). Trimming took 4 bases from V and 6 from J; bases not matched to a gene: 3. This CDR3 comprises 14 residues. CDR3 in DNA: TGTGCCAGCAGCTGGCGACTAGCGGGGGGCGAGCAGTACTTC. Amino acid sequence: CASSWRLAGGEQYF.

V gene TRBV30 combines with J gene TRBJ1-2; 7 bases map to TRBD1. V was clipped by 0 bases and J by 4 bases; unmatched bases: 17. The CDR3 is 18 residues long. Per germline, CDR1 GTSNPN and CDR2 SVGIG (reference sequence). CDR3 protein: CAWSVERTGPQGRYGYTF. CDR3 nucleotide sequence: TGTGCCTGGAGTGTAGAACGGACAGGACCCCAGGGGCGCTATGGCTACACCTTC.

V gene TRBV6-5 combines with J gene TRBJ1-4, with D unresolved. Germline CDR1 reads MNHEY; CDR2 reads SVGAGI. V was pared by 8 bases and J by 4 bases, with 14 bases between. The CDR3 loop spans 14 amino acids. CDR3 protein: CASGLQLNNEKLFF. Written as DNA, the CDR3 is TGTGCCAGCGGATTACAGTTAAATAATGAAAAACTGTTTTTT.

The genes are TRBV6-5 and TRBJ2-2, with D perhaps matching TRBD2 (6 bases). The V end was cut by 4 bases, the J end by 7 bases, with 13 bases between. The CDR3 is made up of 14 amino acids. CDR1 and CDR2 (germline): MNHEY, SVGAGI. Written as DNA, the CDR3 is TGTGCCAGCAGTTGGGACTCTGGCGGCGGGGAGCTGTTTTTT. Its translation: CASSWDSGGGELFF.

As for this clone: Other DNA sequences in the sample encode the same CDR3. The chain employs TRBV6-5 and TRBJ1-2; D remains unclear. Per the germline V gene, CDR1 is MNHEY and CDR2 is SVGAGI. The CDR3 totals 14 residues. Trimming removed 2 bases at V and 1 base at J, with 8 bases between. The CDR3 loop reads CASSYGRGNYGYTF. The CDR3 DNA sequence: TGTGCCAGCAGTTACGGTCGGGGTAACTATGGCTACACCTTC.

This rearrangement joins TRBV20-1 to TRBJ2-7; D unresolved. Germline CDR1 is DFQATT and CDR2 is SNEGSKA (reference sequence). V lost 3 bases to trimming and J lost 2 bases, with 14 bases between them. The CDR3 consists of 14 residues. CDR3 bases: TGCAGTGCTAGTGATACCCCCTCGGCCTACGAGCAGTACTTC. Protein product: CSASDTPSAYEQYF.

The chain has TRBV3-1 (or the pseudogene TRBV3-2) and TRBJ1-2, with 10 bases matching TRBD1. V shed 5 bases and J 4 bases; nucleotides not matched to a gene: 7. Germline V gene data show CDR1 as LGHDT and CDR2 as YNNKEL (reference sequence). The CDR3 runs to 15 residues. CDR3 sequence reads: CASSSLGTGVYGYTF. CDR3 DNA sequence: TGTGCCAGCAGCTCCCTCGGGACAGGGGTCTATGGCTACACCTTC.

Ten or more counts support this clone. This chain joins TRBV7-8 and TRBJ1-2, with 7 bases fitting TRBD1. The V segment lost 5 bases and the J segment 6 bases; nucleotides outside the gene matches: 6. The germline V gene encodes CDR1 SGHVS and CDR2 FQNEAQ. The CDR3 covers 13 residues. DNA for the CDR3: TGTGCCAGCAGCGCCTTACAGGGGAATGGCTACACCTTC. As protein: CASSALQGNGYTF.

The rearrangement uses TRBV5-6 and TRBJ1-1; no firm D call. With 2 bases removed from V and 5 bases from J, the gap between germline ends came to 10 bases. The CDR3 has 13 amino acids. CDR1 is SGHDT and CDR2 is YYEEEE in the germline V gene. The CDR3 sequence: CASSFSVRTEAFF. The CDR3 nucleotides are TGTGCCAGCAGCTTTTCAGTGAGGACTGAAGCTTTCTTT.

V usage is TRBV23-1 and J usage is TRBJ2-1, with 12 bases fitting TRBD2. TRBV23-1 carries the ORF label, with uncertain function. The CDR3 has 14 residues. The V gene end was trimmed by 5 bases and the J gene end by 6 bases; junction bases not matched to a gene: 2. The CDR3 nucleotides read TGCGCCAGCAGTGAGACTAGCGGGGGCAATGAGCAGTTCTTC. It specifies CASSETSGGNEQFF.

The chain joins TRBV3-1 (or the pseudogene TRBV3-2) to TRBJ1-3; D is undetermined. Trimming stripped 4 bases from V and 2 bases from J, with 18 bases between. Germline-derived CDR1 and CDR2 are LGHDT and YNNKEL (reference sequence). The length of the CDR3 is 17 residues. CDR3 coding DNA: TGTGCCAGCAGCCCCCAGACACCGGGAGAACCTGGAAACACCATATATTTT. This sequence encodes CASSPQTPGEPGNTIYF.

This clone was observed a few times. The V gene is TRBV7-6, the J gene TRBJ1-2; D call uncertain. V dropped 2 bases and J dropped 6 bases, with 10 bases sitting between them. CDR1 SGHVS and CDR2 FNYEAQ come from the germline V gene. The CDR3 is made up of 13 amino acids. The CDR3 DNA reads as TGTGCCAGCAGCTTAAGTCGGCGGCATGGCTACACCTTC. Its protein is CASSLSRRHGYTF.

The CDR3 bases are TGCAGCGTCGTAGCGCTACTTAGCACAGATACGCAGTATTTT. As protein: CSVVALLSTDTQYF. This chain connects TRBV29-1 to TRBJ2-3, with TRBD2 as a possible D gene (5 bases). Trimming stripped 6 bases from V and 0 bases from J, with 13 bases between. In germline, CDR1 is SQVTM, CDR2 ANQGSEA. The CDR3 extends over 14 amino acids.

V and J are TRBV5-1 and TRBJ2-2; 9 bases match TRBD1. Germline loops: CDR1 SGHRS, CDR2 YFSETQ. Trimming cost V 7 bases and J 0 bases; bases outside gene matches: 7. The CDR3 extends over 16 amino acids. The CDR3 bases are TGCGCCAGCCGAAATACAGGGGGCGCGAACACCGGGGAGCTGTTTTTT. Translation: CASRNTGGANTGELFF.

V gene TRBV11-2 combines with J gene TRBJ2-7; 8 bases map to TRBD2. Per germline, CDR1 SGHAT and CDR2 FQNNGV. After removal of 4 bases from V and 0 bases from J, the junction contained 5 bases not matched to a gene. There are 15 residues in the CDR3. In DNA, the CDR3 is TGTGCCAGCAGCTCACTAGCGGACAGCTCCTACGAGCAGTACTTC. It specifies CASSSLADSSYEQYF.

The chain joins TRBV5-1 to TRBJ2-7; TRBD2 might be the D (5 bases). V dropped 0 bases and J dropped 3 bases, with 13 bases sitting between them. Germline-derived CDR1 and CDR2 are SGHRS and YFSETQ. This CDR3 has 15 amino acids. The CDR3 nucleotides read TGCGCCAGCAGCTTGGTTCCGGGAATGGGCTACGAGCAGTACTTC. Translating it yields CASSLVPGMGYEQYF.

The chain has TRBV6-1 and TRBJ1-1; D is uncertain. The V gene lost 7 bases and the J gene lost 3 bases, with 15 bases spanning the gap. CDR1 and CDR2 (germline): MNHNS, SASEGT. This CDR3 comprises 14 residues. The CDR3 loop is CASTPDPGDTEAFF. Here the CDR3 DNA reads TGTGCCAGCACCCCGGACCCCGGGGACACTGAAGCTTTCTTT.

This clone was seen more than once but under ten times. This chain links TRBV12-3 or TRBV12-4 with TRBJ2-5; D call uncertain. This CDR3 contains 12 residues. Deletions cut 1 base from V and 7 bases from J, with 7 bases between. This chain's CDR3 is CASSLVSGTQYF. CDR3 sequence (DNA): TGTGCCAGCAGTTTAGTATCGGGGACCCAGTACTTC.

This sequence joins TRBV19 and TRBJ1-2, with D unresolved. Deletions cut 6 bases from V and 10 bases from J, with 18 bases between. CDR1 is LNHDA, CDR2 SQIVND, per germline (reference sequence). The CDR3 loop spans 13 amino acids. The CDR3 reads CASSLPGTRDYTF. CDR3 nucleotides: TGTGCCAGTAGCCTACCGGGCACTAGGGACTACACCTTC.

This clone was found a few times. The J gene is TRBJ2-7, the V gene TRBV18; 9 bases are a match to TRBD1. CDR3 size: 14 residues. Germline CDR1 and CDR2: KGHSH and LQKENI. Losses at the gene ends were 2 bases for V and 3 bases for J; bases not matched to a gene: 2. In nucleotides, the CDR3 is TGTGCCAGCTCACCAGGGACAGGGATCTACGAGCAGTACTTC. Protein product: CASSPGTGIYEQYF.

The chain employs TRBV2 and TRBJ2-2; 10 bases align to TRBD2. The CDR3 extends over 17 amino acids. Germline-derived CDR1 and CDR2 are SNHLY and FYNNEI. Trimming at V came to 6 bases and at J to 5 bases, leaving 12 bases not matched to a gene. The DNA of the CDR3 is TGTGCCAGCAGAGGAGCGGGGGGGCTAGTAGGAACCGGGGAGCTGTTTTTT. The encoded protein is CASRGAGGLVGTGELFF. The full variable domain, in which reference TRBV2 and TRBJ2-2 provide the parts outside the CDR3, is EPEVTQTPSHQVTQMGQEVILRCVPISNHLYFYWYRQILGQKVEFLVSFYNNEISEKSEIFDDQFSVERPDGSNFTLKIRSTKLEDSAMYFCASRGAGGLVGTGELFFGEGSRLTVL.